Detailed here is one TCR beta chain. The sample originates from a study of T cell changes during pregnancy in multiple sclerosis. Using immunoSEQ multiplex PCR, the repertoire was profiled, and TCRdb retains in-frame clones only, with some absent. The repertoire holds more than 60,000 clones, with roughly nine tenths as singletons. Germline CDR1 is SNHLY and CDR2 is FYNNEI. Between the trimmed V and J ends, which lost 6 bases and 8 bases, there was a span of 8 bases. This CDR3 is built from 11 residues. The genes are TRBV2 and TRBJ1-5, with D uncertain. This TCR derives from a female donor with multiple sclerosis, enrolled in a pregnancy study. The source material was peripheral blood, sampled before pregnancy. CDR3 in amino acids: CASREGKPQHF. Written as DNA, the CDR3 is TGTGCCAGCAGGGAGGGAAAGCCCCAGCATTTT.